This TCR beta chain was recovered during a study of shared clonotypes between healthy human individuals. Study-level points and caveats: Naive subsets typically showed greater estimated richness than memory subsets.

Per germline, CDR1 SQVTM and CDR2 ANQGSEA. This CDR3 is 14 amino acids long. Trimming removed 7 bases at V and 6 bases at J, with 19 bases between. TCRdb's copy holds only in-frame clones and misses some; the assay was immunoSEQ multiplex PCR. The profile shows some 1 million clones, about three quarters of them singletons. Worth noting for this clone: Its antigen is still unknown.

The clonotype comes from a man aged 18 to 29 in good health. This chain links TRBV29-1 with TRBJ2-1, with D perhaps TRBD2 (6 bases). The sample taken for sequencing was memory CD4+ T cells sorted from blood. The subset was: CD45RA-negative fraction. This chain's CDR3 is CSAASSVGANEQFF. CDR3 bases: TGCAGCGCCGCATCTAGCGTTGGGGCCAATGAGCAGTTCTTC.